This T cell receptor beta chain was captured by sequencing in a study of shared clonotypes between healthy human individuals. Study-level findings and limits: Clonotypes shared by all four sorted-subset donors had higher generation probabilities than non-shared clonotypes.

Germline V lookup: CDR1 MNHEY, CDR2 SMNVEV (reference sequence). There are 16 residues in the CDR3. Trimming took off 5 bases at V and 3 bases at J, with 17 bases between the two ends. A remark on this clone: Its antigen is unknown.

It was CD45RO-negative cells, positively selected for CCR7, that made up naive CD8 cells, with terminally differentiated effector memory CD45RA+ cells excluded. The authors ran the assay at deep level. Here immunoSEQ multiplex PCR was the method, and the copy in TCRdb shows in-frame clones only, minus some. Of 800,000 or so clones in the sample, 96% were seen once. The TCR was taken from a man aged 30 to 39 in good health. Sequencing was carried out using naive CD8+ T cells sorted from blood. The chain joins TRBV27 to TRBJ2-1; weak D call: TRBD1 (5 bases). Here the CDR3 reads CASSPRTPRVYNEQFF. Here the CDR3 DNA reads TGTGCCAGCAGTCCACGGACACCCCGAGTCTACAATGAGCAGTTCTTC.